This TCR beta chain stems from a study of identical twins. This clonotype was observed a handful of times. Trimming took off 6 bases at V and 6 bases at J, with 17 bases between the two ends. Germline V gene data show CDR1 as MNHNS and CDR2 as SASEGT. The CDR3 runs to 15 residues. TCRdb fed the 5' RACE reads into MiXCR, producing one record per CDR3 protein. The sample records under 450,000 distinct CDR3 sequences, around a sixth being singletons. Sequenced sample: naive T cells sorted from blood. The receptor comes from a man aged 45-65 years in good health. V gene TRBV6-1 combines with J gene TRBJ2-2, with D perhaps matching TRBD1 or TRBD2 (5 bases each). CDR3 nucleotide sequence: TGTGCCAGCAGATCTCCGGGACCCATGGCCGGGGAGCTGTTTTTT. This sequence encodes CASRSPGPMAGELFF.